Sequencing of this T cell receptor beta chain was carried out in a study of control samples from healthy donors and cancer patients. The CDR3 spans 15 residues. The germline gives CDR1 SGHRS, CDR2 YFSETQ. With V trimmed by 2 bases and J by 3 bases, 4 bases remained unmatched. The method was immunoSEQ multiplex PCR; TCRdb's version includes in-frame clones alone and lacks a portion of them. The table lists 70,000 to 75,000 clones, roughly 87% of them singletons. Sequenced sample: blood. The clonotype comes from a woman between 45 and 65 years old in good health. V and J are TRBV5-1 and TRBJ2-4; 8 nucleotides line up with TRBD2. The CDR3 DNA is TGCGCCAGCAGCTTCGACAGCGGGGGCAAAAACATTCAGTACTTC. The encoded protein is CASSFDSGGKNIQYF.